The TCR beta chain described here comes from a study of blood T cells in healthy people across ages. For the second PCR, which ran for roughly 7 to 11 cycles, a sample-barcoded 5' primer and a J-beta primer mix were used. MiXCR, applied by TCRdb to the 5' RACE reads, yields one record per CDR3 protein. The data contain hundreds of thousands of distinct CDR3 sequences, roughly three fifths of them singletons. Individuals who donated were healthy Caucasians from Russia aged about 6 to 90. Sequencing was carried out using blood. This TCR derives from a middle-aged man in good health.

CDR3 region: CASSLLLGSTINEQFF. The CDR3 DNA reads as TGTGCCAGCAGCTTATTGTTGGGGTCGACGATCAATGAGCAGTTCTTC. The chain employs TRBV7-7 and TRBJ2-1, with D hard to call. The CDR3 totals 16 residues. V was pared by 2 bases and J by 6 bases, with 17 bases between. In germline, CDR1 is SSHAT, CDR2 FNYEAQ (reference sequence).